This T cell receptor beta chain appears in the sequencing data of a study of T cell repertoires in cytomegalovirus infection. The wider study: An indication of both CMV infection and matching HLA type came from public TCR beta signatures.

Deletions cut 1 base from V and 0 bases from J, with 16 bases between. This CDR3 has 18 residues. Germline V gene sequence: CDR1 MGHDK, CDR2 SYGVNS. The study's findings and limits: Carriers of CMV and the relevant HLA type were discriminated by public TCR beta frequency. The ex vivo response showed dominance by HLA-C-restricted CMV-specific TCR beta clonotypes.

TCRdb reprocessed the reads with MiXCR, giving one entry per CDR3 protein. The sample shows 200,000 or so distinct CDR3 sequences, approximately 30% of them seen only once. Comment on this clonotype: Antigen: not known.

The clonotype originates from a human donor in good health (CMV status not recorded). Some clones in this sample may be carry-over from other donors' samples. The specimen was PBMCs. The rearrangement links TRBV25-1 to TRBJ2-1; a weak D match, TRBD2 (7 bases). The CDR3 nucleotides read TGTGCCAGCAGTGAATCCGGGGGAGGGGGGAGCTCCTACAATGAGCAGTTCTTC. Translating gives CASSESGGGGSSYNEQFF.